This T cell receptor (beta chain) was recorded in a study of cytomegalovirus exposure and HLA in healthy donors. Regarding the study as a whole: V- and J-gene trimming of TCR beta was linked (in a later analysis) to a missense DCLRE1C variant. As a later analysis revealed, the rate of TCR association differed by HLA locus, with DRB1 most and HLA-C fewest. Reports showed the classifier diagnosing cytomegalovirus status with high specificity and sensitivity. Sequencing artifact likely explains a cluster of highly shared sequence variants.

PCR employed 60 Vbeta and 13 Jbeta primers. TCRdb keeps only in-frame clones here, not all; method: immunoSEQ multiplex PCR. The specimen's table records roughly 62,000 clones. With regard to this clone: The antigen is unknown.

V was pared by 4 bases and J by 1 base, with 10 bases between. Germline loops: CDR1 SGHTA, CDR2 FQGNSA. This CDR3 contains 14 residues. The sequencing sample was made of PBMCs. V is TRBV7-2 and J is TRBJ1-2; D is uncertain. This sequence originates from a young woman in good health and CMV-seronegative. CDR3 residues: CASSYSALNYGYTF. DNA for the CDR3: TGTGCCAGCAGCTACAGTGCCCTTAACTATGGCTACACCTTC.